The clone carrying this T cell receptor (beta chain) appeared a few times. The antigen remains undetermined. The data belong to a study of human T cells and chemical hapten exposure. Study observations and caveats: Expanded TCRs grouped into significantly more large CDR3 similarity clusters than controls produced.

The library labeled individual cDNA molecules by adding unique molecular identifiers to them. TCRdb reprocessed the RACE reads via MiXCR and lists one record per CDR3 protein. The sample carries roughly 190,000 distinct CDR3 sequences, 20% to 25% recorded once. The sample's time point: patch test 1, 2 weeks after DPC sensitization. Treatment noted: therapeutic diphenylcyclopropenone sensitization with weekly scalp DPC. With V trimmed by 0 bases and J by 10 bases, 9 bases remained unmatched. CDR1 SGHRS and CDR2 YFSETQ come from the germline V gene. The CDR3 length is 17 residues. The genes are TRBV5-1 and TRBJ1-6; 11 nucleotides line up with TRBD1. Source: whole blood, taken in connection with sensitization to the hapten diphenylcyclopropenone (DPC). This receptor was identified in a woman aged 45-65 years with alopecia areata. Some clones in this sample may be carry-over from other donors' samples. CDR3 amino acids: CASSLVSGQGARSPLHF. CDR3 sequence (DNA): TGCGCCAGCAGCTTGGTATCTGGACAGGGGGCGCGATCACCCCTCCACTTT.